This T cell receptor (beta chain) comes out of a study of blood T cell repertoires in COVID-19. Study-level information: Samples of COVID-19 (acute and convalescent) were obtained from the United States, Italy and Spain. From T cells, B-cell-depleted T cells, or PBMCs came the material, which was cDNA or gDNA.

Original methodology: By means of reference gene primer amplification, nucleated cell counts were estimated. Assay: immunoSEQ multiplex PCR; the TCRdb copy retains only in-frame clones and omits some. That table furnishes V, J and clone size, whereas the DNA furnished D and trimming. The sample records roughly 100,000 clones, 85% to 90% being singletons. CDR1 is SQVTM and CDR2 is ANQGSEA in the germline V gene. The CDR3 is made up of 15 amino acids. Trimming cost V 1 base and J 9 bases; bases outside gene matches: 8. The TCR originated in a man between 45 and 60 years old with acute or convalescent COVID-19. The chain uses TRBV29-1 and TRBJ2-1; 11 bases are a match to TRBD2. The sample comprised peripheral blood. The CDR3 sequence is CSVEVNSGRAGEQFF. CDR3 in DNA: TGCAGCGTTGAAGTGAATAGCGGGAGGGCCGGTGAGCAGTTCTTC.